This T cell receptor beta chain was identified in a study of cytomegalovirus exposure and HLA in healthy donors (dated by TCRdb to about 2017). In the study overall: An earlier analysis of 587 of the donors reported approximately 300 Gb of sequence data and around 110 million unique TCR beta sequences obtained from about 179 million T cells. Approximately 310 gigabases of sequencing data and 91 million or so unique TCR sequences made up an early release that covered 640 HLA-typed donors. Of the roughly 400 genotyped donors, 65% to 90% fell in the genetic ancestry cluster associated with self-reported Caucasian donors. The study aimed to test whether cataloging public T cell receptors could reveal signatures of past pathogen exposure. The study used immunosequencing to profile the T cell repertoires of hundreds of subjects and linked those repertoires to cytomegalovirus serostatus. In addition to the first cohort of approximately 670 subjects, a separate validation cohort of approximately 130 different subjects was used. To predict cytomegalovirus infection status, the study brought together high-throughput TCR immunosequencing, statistical association of individual TCRs with disease status, and machine learning. A later analysis re-analyzed previously published TCR beta repertoires from 550 to 700 donors and added high-resolution HLA genotyping to study TCR occurrence patterns. Rather than drawing on any new phenotypic data, the later analysis identified candidate immune exposures from TCR beta sequences and the way those sequences occurred across donors. To decide whether each TCR beta V gene segment behaved as functional or pseudogenic, an earlier analysis of several hundred of the donors relied on high-throughput TCR beta sequencing. Donor age, sex, ethnicity and CMV serostatus were collected together with the repertoire data. A later genetic analysis took genome-wide SNP genotypes for about three fifths of the 666 donors and used that subset as a discovery cohort. Every discovery cohort repertoire had been produced on one sequencing platform. Both class I and class II loci were covered by HLA typing, at four-digit resolution. Typing coverage varied by locus: about 620-640 donors for A, B, C, DRB1 and DQB1; some 520 for DQA1; approximately 570 for DPA1; approximately 490 for DPB1. Because of strong linkage in the cohort, roughly five DR-DQ haplotypes were treated as single units for association and clustering. Among about 410 genotyped donors of the cohort, an average of around 240,000 unique TCR beta nucleotide sequences was sequenced per donor, of which about 18% were non-productive. On the study overall, not on this receptor specifically: Because HLA typing was unavailable for some donors at each locus, only the typed subset was used in association tests. For the cohort, immune exposure information was limited to CMV serostatus. In a later analysis, the rate of TCR association differed among HLA loci, with DRB1 alleles having the most associated TCRs and HLA-C alleles having the fewest. Compared with the approximately 600-donor mean, donors in an Asian-associated ancestry cluster had fewer N-insertions in productive TCRs, according to a later genetic analysis. A cluster of highly shared sequence variants was judged likely to represent a technical artifact of the sequencing pipeline. A total of fewer than 200 TCR beta chains were listed by the study as associated with cytomegalovirus. Roughly uniform sequencing depth across donors was assumed in presence/absence analyses, although this assumption may not hold. It was suggested by the authors that the approach could potentially be generalized to other disease states and immunological phenotypes. The cohort was sequenced for TCR beta chains only, and without alpha or paired-chain data the features that could be detected were limited. Because counts were too low, roughly 17 rarely observed V segments, including chromosome 9 orphons, were left out of the earlier analysis of several hundred of the donors. V-gene and J-gene trimming of TCR beta chains was associated with a missense DCLRE1C variant in a later genetic analysis, and the association was replicated in an independent cohort. In both the original and validation cohorts, the classifier was reported to diagnose cytomegalovirus status with high specificity and sensitivity. Linkage disequilibrium might explain the correlated functional status among segregating V segments, but an unknown experimental factor could not be excluded. A later analysis found that most CMV-associated TCR beta chains appeared HLA-restricted, with HLA associations seemingly driven largely by CMV exposure. In a later analysis, HLA-associated TCR beta chains were found to be more clonally expanded and to have lower generation probabilities than equally common non-associated chains. In vitro tests confirmed that a few of the cytomegalovirus-associated TCR beta chains recognize cytomegalovirus antigens. According to a later analysis, parvovirus B19, influenza, CMV and Epstein-Barr virus appeared linked to several top co-occurrence clusters. Most TCR sequences were observed very rarely across donors, whereas some public TCRs were present in many individuals. A further reported finding was that TCR beta sequences accurately predicted the HLA-A and HLA-B alleles for most subjects in the first cohort. Assigning TCR associations to individual alleles was difficult when HLA alleles, especially DR and DQ, strongly co-occurred. Some IMGT-functional V segments, including TRBV6-2 and TRBV6-3, could not be told apart with the 87-base-pair reads, so those segments were excluded. An earlier analysis of approximately 570 of the donors showed that most TCR beta V segments appeared in productive rearrangements either about 87% or about 30% of the time, which broadly matched IMGT annotations. Specific HLA alleles were associated with 15,000 to 20,000 TCR beta sequences at a false discovery rate of 0.05 in a later analysis.

Receptor libraries were prepared by the immunoSEQ multiplex PCR assay. For the multiplex PCR, a mixture combining 60 forward primers for TCR Vbeta segments and 13 reverse primers for TCR Jbeta segments was used. A multiplex PCR assay on genomic DNA amplified the CDR3 region of rearranged TCR beta genes. The Illumina HiSeq System was used to sequence the amplified TCR beta libraries as 87-base-pair reads. The authors' analysis ran thus. A later analysis counted about 82 million unique TCR beta chains across the 650 to 800 repertoires, and some 11 million of these chains were shared by at least two donors. To remove PCR and sequencing errors, raw reads were error-corrected and collapsed into unique sequences using a nearest-neighbor algorithm that merged closely related sequences. To assign V, D and J gene segments, CDR3 sequences were aligned to IMGT reference sequences. For a sequence to be retained, a match of at least six nucleotides to both a V gene segment and a J gene segment was required. Rearrangements were classified as productive when the CDR3 lacked stop codons and remained in frame with V and J, and all other rearrangements were classified as non-productive. CDR3 was defined according to IMGT convention as the region running from the second conserved V-encoded cysteine to the conserved J-encoded phenylalanine. In an earlier analysis of 550 to 650 of the donors, sequences lacking an unambiguous match to a single V gene segment were excluded. In an earlier analysis of approximately 590 of the donors, a V segment was called functional when productive rearrangements were above 56.7%, and segregating when the standard deviation between donors exceeded 5%. A statistical classification framework was built for diagnosing cytomegalovirus status from the catalog of TCR beta chain sequences. In a later analysis, V and J genes were assigned by comparing TCR nucleotide sequences against IMGT/GENE-DB human TR gene sequences. A later analysis assigned CDR3 sequences and most-parsimonious VDJ recombination scenarios with the TCRdist pipeline. In a later analysis, each TCR beta chain was defined by its CDR3 amino acid sequence together with its V-gene family, and reads lacking a unique V-gene family were excluded. As a way to deal with suspected cross-contamination and a sequencing artifact, a later analysis dropped under 600 nucleotide sequences that were highly shared and had low generation probability. In a later analysis, a clonal expansion index for each public chain was calculated from normalized within-repertoire ranks of inferred template counts. In a later analysis, generation probabilities were computed using a VDJ recombination model fitted to out-of-frame rearrangements, and the results were checked against IGoR. A later analysis scored TCR-TCR, TCR-HLA and TCR-CMV co-occurrence with hypergeometric tests, applying a repertoire-size bias correction to TCR pairs. False discovery rates were estimated in a later analysis by permuting HLA or CMV assignments 20 times. In a later analysis, co-occurring TCRs were grouped using DBSCAN, with TCRdist sequence similarity added in when clustering inside HLA-allele-positive subsets. Repertoires with fewer than 30,000 or more than 120,000 public chains, plus five repertoires with anomalous nucleotide sharing, were excluded from co-occurrence clustering. Entries here come from immuneACCESS through TCRdb and include only in-frame sequences with V and J called. Some clones fail to appear in such tables; in the studies checked, an unresolved V gene covers under half of the shortfall, and the cause of the remainder is unknown. V and J calls plus clone size are reproduced from that table; the DNA served to infer D and trimming. The sample profile shows 130,000 or so clones; 82% of them were found once. The top ten clones comprise roughly 3.2% of the sample.

CDR1 MNHNS and CDR2 SASEGT were looked up in the germline V gene. V sheds 1 base and J sheds 5 bases, leaving 8 bases between their ends. From cysteine to phenylalanine, the CDR3 is 13 amino acids long. Left in the record is the CDR3 DNA by itself, 39 bases read in frame from the first base. This clone was recorded a few times. The specificity of this receptor is unknown. No qualities accompany the bases; no much larger clone lies one base away. The cohort consisted of some 670 healthy bone marrow donors. At the time of sampling, every cohort member was nominally healthy, though immune exposures that went unrecorded were likely present. The donor tested CMV seropositive and was one of the 289 seropositive cohort members. A peripheral blood sample was collected from each donor, and TCR beta sequencing was performed on peripheral blood mononuclear cells. Genomic DNA was extracted from the blood cell samples with the Qiagen DNeasy Blood Extraction Kit.

The V and J segments used are TRBV6-1 and TRBJ1-1; the D segment could be TRBD1, given 6 matching bases. The source material was PBMCs. The source is a man younger than 35 in good health and CMV-seropositive. The nucleotide sequence is given as TGTGCCAGCAGTGAAGGGGGACAAACTGAAGCTTTCTTT. Protein translation: CASSEGGQTEAFF.